This TCR beta chain was retrieved from a study of blood T cell repertoires in COVID-19. Study as a whole: Specimens from acute and convalescent COVID-19 originated in the United States, Italy and Spain. Sources were T cells, B-cell-depleted T cells, or PBMCs; the material itself was cDNA or gDNA.

Per the original data handling: Cell counts per sample came from amplifying reference gene primers. Clones were read by immunoSEQ multiplex PCR, and TCRdb kept only the in-frame ones, dropping some. That table gives V, J and clone size, and the DNA gave D and trimming. Among about 170,000 clones listed, 85% to 90% were seen once. The CDR3 contains 15 residues. V gave up 4 bases and J gave up 1 base; unmatched junction bases: 4. CDR1 is SGHTS and CDR2 is YDEGEE in the germline V gene. The chain couples TRBV5-8 to TRBJ2-2; 7 bases align to TRBD1. The clonotype originates from a woman aged 60 to 75 with COVID-19, enrolled during active disease. Sample: peripheral blood. The CDR3 nucleotides read TGTGCCAGCAGCACCCGACAGGGGAACACCGGGGAGCTGTTTTTT. It specifies CASSTRQGNTGELFF.